A single T cell receptor (beta chain) is shown here with its context. The antigen it recognizes is unknown. No base qualities exist here, and no much larger clone lies one base off it. The library was obtained by the immunoSEQ multiplex PCR assay. Sourced from immuneACCESS, this table was stored by TCRdb with only in-frame sequences that have V and J called. A share of the clones is absent; for the studies checked, an unresolved V gene accounts for under half, and the remainder has no known explanation. The sample table lists 70,000 or so clones, roughly 82% of them with a count of one. Of the sample, around 2.8% is held by the ten largest clones. The data originate from a study of control samples from healthy donors and cancer patients (dated by TCRdb to about 2020). The CDR3 runs 15 residues from the cysteine to the phenylalanine. Only the CDR3 part of the read is kept: 45 bases, read in frame from the first base. V loses 8 bases of germline sequence and J loses 2 bases, and the interval between the two ends is 18 bases. CDR1 and CDR2 are read off the germline V gene (reference sequence) as LNHDA and SQIVND.

The chain is encoded by TRBV19 joined to TRBJ1-1; the D gene identity is not certain. Sequenced sample: PBMCs. This clonotype was sampled from a woman between 45 and 60 years old with lung cancer. The sequenced DNA: TGTGCCAGTTACCCCGAAAACACCGGTAACACTGAAGCTTTCTTT. The resulting protein is CASYPENTGNTEAFF.